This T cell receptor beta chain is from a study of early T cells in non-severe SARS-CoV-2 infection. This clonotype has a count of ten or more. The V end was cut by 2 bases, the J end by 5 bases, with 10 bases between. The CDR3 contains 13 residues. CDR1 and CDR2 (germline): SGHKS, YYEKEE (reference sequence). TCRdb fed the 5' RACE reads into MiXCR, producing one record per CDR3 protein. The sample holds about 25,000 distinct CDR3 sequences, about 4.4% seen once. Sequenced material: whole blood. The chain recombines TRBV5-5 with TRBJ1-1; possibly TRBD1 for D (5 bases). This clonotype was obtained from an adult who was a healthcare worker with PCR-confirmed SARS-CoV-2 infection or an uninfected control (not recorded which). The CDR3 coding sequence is TGTGCCAGCAGCTTAGGGGCGGCGACTGAAGCTTTCTTT. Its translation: CASSLGAATEAFF.